One sample yielded the 15 T cell receptor beta chains listed below, sequenced in a study of blood T cell repertoires in COVID-19. Assay used: immunoSEQ multiplex PCR; TCRdb lists only in-frame clones, some missing. This sample yields fewer than 250,000 clones, of which 80% to 90% are seen a single time; 2.5% to 3% belongs to the top ten. Sequences were obtained from PBMCs or T cells enriched from blood (not recorded which). The receptors shown here come from a woman aged 30 to 39 with acute COVID-19.

This chain joins TRBV7-8 and TRBJ1-5; D perhaps matches TRBD1 (5 bases). V shed 5 bases and J shed 7 bases, with 9 bases lying between them. This CDR3 is 12 amino acids long. CDR1 is SGHVS and CDR2 is FQNEAQ in the germline V gene. CDR3 amino acids: CASSPGDQPQHF. CDR3 in DNA: TGTGCCAGCAGCCCGGGGGACCAGCCCCAGCATTTT.

The V call is TRBV3-1 (or the pseudogene TRBV3-2), the J call TRBJ1-5, with a tentative D call TRBD1 (5 bases). The V gene lost 0 bases and the J gene lost 7 bases, with 13 bases spanning the gap. Looked up from germline, CDR1 is LGHDT and CDR2 is YNNKEL (reference sequence). The CDR3 runs 15 residues. The CDR3 DNA sequence: TGTGCCAGCAGCCAAGATAATATAGGGGCACAGCCCCAGCATTTT. Protein product: CASSQDNIGAQPQHF.

The chain couples TRBV4-1 to TRBJ1-2; a possible D gene is TRBD1 (5 bases). CDR3 length: 16 residues. V lost 1 base to trimming and J lost 0 bases, with 12 bases between them. Germline values: CDR1 MGHRA, CDR2 YSYEKL. The CDR3 DNA follows: TGCGCCAGCAGCCAAGGGCGGGGGTTGTCTAACTATGGCTACACCTTC. The encoded protein is CASSQGRGLSNYGYTF.

As to this clone: One junction end disagrees with the germline gene, perhaps due to a read error. The V and J genes are TRBV7-7 and TRBJ2-5; tentatively, D is TRBD2 (6 bases). The CDR3 runs 14 residues. CDR1 and CDR2 (germline): SSHAT, FNYEAQ (reference sequence). In nucleotides, the CDR3 is TGTGCTAGCAGCAAAGCGGGTCGGGGTGAGACCCAGTACTTC. Amino acids: CASSKAGRGETQYF.

DNA for the CDR3: TGTGCTAGTGGTCCCCGGGCTAGCCACGGGGAGCTGTTTTTT. Its translation is CASGPRASHGELFF. V is TRBV12-5 and J is TRBJ2-2; weak D call: TRBD2 (5 bases). V was clipped by 5 bases and J by 7 bases, with 14 bases between them. This CDR3 is 14 amino acids long. Germline CDR1 reads LGHNT; CDR2 reads FRNRAP.

V is TRBV5-4 and J is TRBJ2-1, with 9 positions matching TRBD1. The CDR3 totals 14 residues. Germline CDR1 reads SGHNT; CDR2 reads YYREEE (reference sequence). Unmatched junction bases numbered 4, after V lost 4 bases and J lost 5 bases. CDR3 in amino acids: CASSAGQGNNEQFF. As DNA, the CDR3 is TGTGCCAGCAGCGCGGGACAGGGAAACAATGAGCAGTTCTTC.

This chain joins TRBV7-2 and TRBJ2-2; a weak D match, TRBD1 (6 bases). Trimming stripped 3 bases from V and 4 bases from J, with 12 bases between. CDR3 length equals 15 residues. Germline lookup yields CDR1 SGHTA and CDR2 FQGNSA. CDR3 residues: CASSFQQGSTGELFF. Here the CDR3 DNA reads TGTGCCAGCAGCTTTCAACAGGGATCCACCGGGGAGCTGTTTTTT.

This clone appeared a few times. The chain links TRBV7-9 to TRBJ2-7; perhaps TRBD2 as D (5 bases). This CDR3 is built from 11 residues. V gave up 11 bases and J gave up 1 base, with 9 bases separating them. Germline V CDR1 and CDR2: SEHNR, FQNEAQ (reference sequence). Written as DNA, the CDR3 is TGTGCCGGAGGCTCTTCCTACGAGCAGTACTTC. It translates to CAGGSSYEQYF.

Here the CDR3 DNA reads TGTGCCACTCGTGCTCCGGGTGGCTACACCTTC. Encoded protein: CATRAPGGYTF. The V and J genes are TRBV6-5 and TRBJ1-2, with D unclear. The CDR3 runs to 11 residues. CDR1 and CDR2 from the germline V gene are MNHEY and SVGAGI. The V and J ends lost 10 bases and 7 bases respectively, with 13 bases between them.

This chain joins TRBV13 and TRBJ1-1, with TRBD1 matching 9 bases. The germline V gene has CDR1 PRHDT and CDR2 FYEKMQ (reference sequence). V lost 4 bases to trimming and J lost 6 bases; unmatched junction nucleotides: 12. The CDR3 has 16 residues. The CDR3 DNA reads TGTGCCAGCAGCTCCCTCGAACGGACAGGGGCTTCTGAAGCTTTCTTT. Translating it yields CASSSLERTGASEAFF.

As for this clone: A read error is the likely source, as a far larger clone sits one nucleotide away. The genes are TRBV7-9 and TRBJ1-1; TRBD1 matches at 7 bases. Germline values: CDR1 SEHNR, CDR2 FQNEAQ (reference sequence). V shed 2 bases, J shed 3 bases, and the junction held 0 bases outside the gene matches. This CDR3 is 13 amino acids long. CDR3 DNA sequence: TGTGCCAGCAGCTTACAGGGGGACACTGAAGCTTTCTTT. Translated: CASSLQGDTEAFF.

The chain links TRBV10-3 to TRBJ1-6; 7 bases agree with TRBD1. With 6 bases clipped from V and 7 bases from J, the junction kept 9 bases outside the gene matches. The CDR3 length is 15 residues. Per the germline V gene, CDR1 is ENHRY and CDR2 is SYGVKD. The CDR3 DNA follows: TGTGCCATCAGCCTCAGGTGGGACAGAAATTCACCCCTCCACTTT. The encoded protein is CAISLRWDRNSPLHF.

The chain recombines TRBV10-3 with TRBJ2-4, with 11 bases matching TRBD2. This CDR3 has 20 residues. J lost 2 bases, V lost 0 bases, and 12 bases had no gene match. Germline-derived CDR1 and CDR2 are ENHRY and SYGVKD. The CDR3 spells CAISESWVAGGQGTKNIQYF. The CDR3 region has the DNA TGTGCCATCAGTGAGTCGTGGGTAGCGGGGGGGCAAGGTACCAAAAACATTCAGTACTTC.

To note about this clone: Different DNA sequences within this sample yield the same CDR3. The chain couples TRBV27 to TRBJ1-1, with a weak D call TRBD1 (5 bases). This CDR3 comprises 14 residues. V shed 6 bases and J shed 1 base, with 12 bases lying between them. CDR1 and CDR2 (germline): MNHEY, SMNVEV (reference sequence). The CDR3 coding sequence is TGTGCCAGCAGCGCGGGACTTGAGAACACTGAAGCTTTCTTT. Translating gives CASSAGLENTEAFF.

The chain joins TRBV4-1 to TRBJ2-1, with 8 bases matching TRBD1. CDR1 and CDR2 from the germline V gene are MGHRA and YSYEKL. This CDR3 contains 16 residues. V gave up 1 base and J gave up 3 bases; unmatched junction bases: 5. In nucleotides, the CDR3 is TGCGCCAGCAGCCAAGTTCGGACAGGGATCTACAATGAGCAGTTCTTC. It codes for CASSQVRTGIYNEQFF.